This T cell receptor beta chain was observed in a study of blood T cell repertoires in COVID-19. Trimming removed 5 bases from V and 4 bases from J; junction bases left unmatched: 8. CDR3 length: 15 amino acids. The germline V gene has CDR1 MDHEN and CDR2 SYDVKM. In the authors' workflow: Estimates of nucleated cell counts were drawn from the amplification of reference gene primers. Measured with immunoSEQ multiplex PCR; TCRdb has only the in-frame clones, and not every one. The V and J calls and clone size are taken from that table; D and trimming were inferred from the DNA. The sample lists about 270,000 clones, approximately 81% occurring once.

This receptor was obtained from a woman younger than 30 with acute or convalescent COVID-19. V usage is TRBV28 and J usage is TRBJ2-1; 7 bases align to TRBD2. Source material: peripheral blood. CDR3 in amino acids: CASSRVAGVYNEQFF. DNA for the CDR3: TGTGCCAGCAGTAGGGTGGCGGGAGTGTACAATGAGCAGTTCTTC.